This T cell receptor (beta chain) was obtained from a study of blood T cells in healthy people across ages. General study points: Considered underestimates were the diversity estimates obtained from one million T cells.

A second PCR of about 7 to 12 cycles used a sample-barcoded 5' primer and a J-beta primer mix. TCRdb recomputed calls from the 5' RACE reads with MiXCR, one row per CDR3 protein. The sample carries about 750,000 distinct CDR3 sequences, 53% recorded once. The table lists this clonotype with a few counts. Its antigen is currently unknown. The CDR3 has 11 amino acids. Per the germline V gene, CDR1 is LGHDT and CDR2 is YNNKEL (reference sequence). The V gene lost 4 bases and the J gene lost 8 bases, with 8 bases spanning the gap. The genes are TRBV3-1 and TRBJ1-2, with TRBD1 as a possible D gene (5 bases). The sequence was collected from a man older than 75 in good health. The sample taken for sequencing was blood. In DNA, the CDR3 is TGTGCCAGCAGCCGGGGGTTCGGCTACACCTTC. Translated: CASSRGFGYTF.